The rows below give T cell receptor beta chains drawn from one sample of a study of identical twins. A single record per CDR3 protein comes from TCRdb applying MiXCR to the 5' RACE reads. The sample consists of nearly 900,000 distinct CDR3 sequences, approximately 13% of them appearing once. This same sample was also part of a study on yellow fever vaccine responses in identical twins.

Specimen: PBMCs. Receptors were obtained from a woman aged 18 to 35 in good health. CDR3s include the opening cysteine and the closing phenylalanine or tryptophan. The D gene is left open where the match is weak. The size entry is marked missing in some rows and otherwise reads once, few, many or a size class.

d_gene | j_gene | v_gene | abundance | CDR3aa | CDR3nt
NA | TRBJ1-1 | TRBV29-1 | many | CSVERDLNTEAFF | TGCAGCGTTGAAAGGGACCTGAACACTGAAGCTTTCTTT
TRBD2 | TRBJ2-7 | TRBV20-1 | NA | CSVPLGGKGYSYEQYF | TGCAGTGTCCCCTTGGGGGGGAAAGGCTACTCCTACGAGCAGTACTTC
NA | TRBJ2-3 | TRBV6-1 | few | CASNQPGKTDTQYF | TGTGCCAGCAACCAACCAGGGAAAACAGATACGCAGTATTTT
NA | TRBJ1-3 | TRBV29-1 | NA | CSVEALLSGNTIYF | TGCAGCGTTGAGGCACTCCTCTCTGGAAACACCATATATTTT
TRBD2 | TRBJ2-3 | TRBV6-1 | NA | CASMEAGGTDTQYF | TGTGCCAGCATGGAAGCGGGGGGAACAGATACGCAGTATTTT
TRBD1 | TRBJ1-1 | TRBV5-1 | few | CASSNGQGSITEAFF | TGCGCCAGCAGCAACGGACAGGGGAGTATCACTGAAGCTTTCTTT
NA | TRBJ2-6 | TRBV4-1 | many | CASSQDLRGTGANVLTF | TGCGCCAGCAGCCAAGATCTCCGGGGGACTGGGGCCAACGTCCTGACTTTC
TRBD1 | TRBJ2-1 | TRBV5-1 | NA | CASSLWPGQGDNEQFF | TGCGCCAGCAGCTTGTGGCCGGGACAGGGCGACAATGAGCAGTTCTTC
NA | TRBJ1-2 | TRBV27 | NA | CASSFQNNYGYTF | TGTGCCAGCAGTTTTCAGAATAACTATGGCTACACCTTC
NA | TRBJ1-2 | TRBV20-1 | few | CSAIFLDGGNYGYTF | TGCAGTGCTATTTTCCTCGACGGCGGAAACTATGGCTACACCTTC
NA | TRBJ2-1 | TRBV12-3/TRBV12-4 | NA | CASTQNWPVYNEQFF | TGTGCCAGCACCCAAAACTGGCCCGTCTACAATGAGCAGTTCTTC
NA | TRBJ2-6 | TRBV11-2 | few | CASSPRVSGANVLTF | TGTGCCAGCAGCCCCAGGGTGTCTGGGGCCAACGTCCTGACTTTC
NA | TRBJ2-3 | TRBV3-1 | NA | CASSQGWSSTDTQYF | TGTGCCAGCAGCCAAGGTTGGAGTAGCACAGATACGCAGTATTTT
NA | TRBJ2-7 | TRBV12-3/TRBV12-4 | few | CASSLVVGGGLYEQYF | TGTGCCAGCAGTTTAGTAGTCGGTGGGGGCCTTTACGAGCAGTACTTC
NA | TRBJ2-7 | TRBV7-9 | NA | CASSTQGQNYEQYF | TGTGCCAGCAGCACCCAAGGACAGAACTACGAGCAGTACTTC
NA | TRBJ2-1 | TRBV3-1 | NA | CASSGGGGISYNEQFF | TGTGCCAGCAGCGGGGGTGGCGGGATCTCCTACAATGAGCAGTTCTTC
TRBD2 | TRBJ2-7 | TRBV19 | NA | CATRLAGANEQYF | TGTGCCACGAGGCTAGCGGGAGCCAACGAGCAGTACTTC
TRBD1 | TRBJ1-4 | TRBV9 | NA | CASSVGGTDNEKLFF | TGTGCCAGCAGCGTAGGAGGGACAGATAATGAAAAACTGTTTTTT
TRBD1 | TRBJ2-3 | TRBV2 | few | CASPLTGGVTDTQYF | TGTGCCAGCCCTCTGACAGGGGGGGTGACAGATACGCAGTATTTT
TRBD2 | TRBJ2-1 | TRBV5-1 | few | CASSFRASGTDEQFF | TGCGCCAGCAGCTTTCGGGCTAGCGGGACGGATGAGCAGTTCTTC
NA | TRBJ2-2 | TRBV29-1 | few | CSVVLTGELFF | TGCAGCGTTGTTTTAACCGGGGAGCTGTTTTTT
NA | TRBJ2-1 | TRBV20-1 | NA | CSASEVNEQFF | TGCAGTGCTAGTGAGGTCAATGAGCAGTTCTTC
NA | TRBJ1-6 | TRBV4-2 | few | CASSQEHRENSPLHF | TGTGCCAGCAGCCAAGAGCACAGGGAAAATTCACCCCTCCACTTT
NA | TRBJ2-7 | TRBV15 | NA | CATSRDGGGAEYF | TGTGCCACCAGCAGAGATGGAGGGGGCGCCGAGTACTTC
NA | TRBJ2-2 | TRBV20-1 | NA | CSARARQTPTGELFF | TGCAGTGCTAGAGCCCGACAGACTCCCACCGGGGAGCTGTTTTTT
TRBD2 | TRBJ2-7 | TRBV20-1 | NA | CSASAGTYEQYF | TGCAGTGCTTCAGCGGGGACCTACGAGCAGTACTTC
TRBD1 | TRBJ1-5 | TRBV12-3/TRBV12-4 | many | CASSPRTGGKQPQHF | TGTGCCAGCAGCCCCAGGACAGGGGGGAAGCAGCCCCAGCATTTT
NA | TRBJ2-1 | TRBV5-1 | many | CASSLETRSSYNEQFF | TGCGCCAGCAGCTTGGAGACACGGAGCTCCTACAATGAGCAGTTCTTC
NA | TRBJ2-3 | TRBV7-3 | many | CASSPQPAGLTDTQYF | TGTGCCAGCAGCCCCCAACCGGCGGGGCTAACAGATACGCAGTATTTT
NA | TRBJ2-1 | TRBV5-1 | NA | CASSFDGINEQFF | TGCGCCAGCAGCTTCGACGGGATCAATGAGCAGTTCTTC
NA | TRBJ2-3 | TRBV5-6 | few | CASSLPPRVDTQYF | TGTGCCAGCAGCCTGCCGCCCCGGGTAGATACGCAGTATTTT
NA | TRBJ2-3 | TRBV7-8 | few | CASSFGRRPSTDTQYF | TGTGCCAGCAGCTTTGGGCGGCGGCCGAGCACAGATACGCAGTATTTT
NA | TRBJ2-1 | TRBV5-1 | many | CASSHGKGFYINEQFF | TGCGCCAGCAGCCATGGAAAGGGATTTTATATCAATGAGCAGTTCTTC
NA | TRBJ1-5 | TRBV28 | NA | CACGRGNQPQHF | TGTGCCTGCGGGAGGGGAAATCAGCCCCAGCATTTT
TRBD1 | TRBJ1-6 | TRBV5-1 | few | CASSLGDRENSPLHF | TGCGCCAGCAGCTTGGGGGACAGAGAGAATTCACCCCTCCACTTT
TRBD2 | TRBJ2-5 | TRBV29-1 | few | CSVERASGQQETQYF | TGCAGCGTTGAAAGGGCTAGCGGGCAACAAGAGACCCAGTACTTC
TRBD2 | TRBJ2-3 | TRBV5-5 | NA | CASSLGLAGGHTDTQYF | TGTGCCAGCAGCTTGGGACTAGCGGGGGGCCACACAGATACGCAGTATTTT
NA | TRBJ1-1 | TRBV9 | NA | CASSAQGFYSMNTEAFF | TGTGCCAGCAGCGCGCAGGGATTCTACTCCATGAACACTGAAGCTTTCTTT
NA | TRBJ1-4 | TRBV11-1 | NA | CASSYGRRIDEKLFF | TGTGCCAGCAGCTATGGGCGGAGGATTGATGAAAAACTGTTTTTT
NA | TRBJ2-2 | TRBV5-1 | few | CASSQWGWGEDTGELFF | TGCGCCAGCAGCCAATGGGGGTGGGGTGAAGACACCGGGGAGCTGTTTTTT
NA | TRBJ1-1 | TRBV20-1 | many | CSAYYNTEAFF | TGCAGTGCTTATTACAACACTGAAGCTTTCTTT
NA | TRBJ2-3 | TRBV20-1 | NA | CCVWGEARGLTSTDTQYF | TGCTGTGTTTGGGGCGAGGCTCGGGGCTTAACCAGCACAGATACGCAGTATTTT
TRBD2 | TRBJ2-2 | TRBV20-1 | NA | CSARASGTVGGGELFF | TGCAGTGCTAGAGCTAGCGGGACCGTCGGGGGCGGGGAGCTGTTTTTT
NA | TRBJ1-5 | TRBV6-6 | few | CASSYDVDQPQHF | TGTGCCAGCAGTTACGACGTCGATCAGCCCCAGCATTTT
NA | TRBJ2-4 | TRBV27 | NA | CASSRTALAKNIQYF | TGTGCCAGCAGTAGGACGGCCCTAGCCAAAAACATTCAGTACTTC